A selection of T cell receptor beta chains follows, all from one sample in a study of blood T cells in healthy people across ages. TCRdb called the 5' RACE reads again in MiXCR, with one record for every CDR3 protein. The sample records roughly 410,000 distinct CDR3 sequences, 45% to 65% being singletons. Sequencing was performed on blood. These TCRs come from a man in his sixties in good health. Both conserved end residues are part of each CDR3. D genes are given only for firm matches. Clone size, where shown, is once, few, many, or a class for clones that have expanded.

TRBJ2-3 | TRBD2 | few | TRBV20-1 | CSARDYSGGANTQYF | TGCAGTGCTAGAGATTATTCCGGGGGGGCGAATACGCAGTATTTT
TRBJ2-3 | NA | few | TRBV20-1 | CSASTPISRNSDTQYF | TGCAGTGCTAGCACCCCGATATCAAGAAACTCAGATACGCAGTATTTT
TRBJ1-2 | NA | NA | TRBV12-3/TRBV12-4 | CASSFRGSTNYGYTF | TGTGCCAGCAGTTTTAGGGGATCTACTAACTATGGCTACACCTTC
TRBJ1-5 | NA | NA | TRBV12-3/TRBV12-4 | CASSLAQPNQPQHF | TGTGCCAGCAGTTTAGCCCAGCCCAATCAGCCCCAGCATTTT
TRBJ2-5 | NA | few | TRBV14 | CASSHLEGGSGETQYF | TGTGCCAGCAGCCACCTCGAAGGAGGTTCGGGAGAGACCCAGTACTTC
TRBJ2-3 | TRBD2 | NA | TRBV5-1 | CASSFRERGAADTQYF | TGCGCCAGCAGCTTCCGGGAGCGGGGTGCGGCAGATACGCAGTATTTT
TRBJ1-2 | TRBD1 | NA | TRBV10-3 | CAISDPTQGAYGYTF | TGTGCCATCAGTGATCCAACCCAGGGGGCCTATGGCTACACCTTC
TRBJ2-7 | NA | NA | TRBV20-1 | CSARDRGPYEQYF | TGCAGTGCTAGAGATCGAGGGCCTTACGAGCAGTACTTC
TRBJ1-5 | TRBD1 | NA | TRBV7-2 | CASSLTPTGGGRPQHF | TGTGCCAGCAGCCTCACTCCGACAGGGGGAGGGCGGCCCCAGCATTTT
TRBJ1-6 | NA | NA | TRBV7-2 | CASSLGGRYNSPLHF | TGTGCCAGCAGCTTAGGTGGCAGATATAATTCACCCCTCCACTTT
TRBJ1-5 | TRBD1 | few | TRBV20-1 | CSARGEGAGTNQPQHF | TGCAGTGCTAGAGGCGAGGGGGCAGGGACCAATCAGCCCCAGCATTTT
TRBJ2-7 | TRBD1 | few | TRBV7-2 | CASSFYTGVGYEQYF | TGTGCCAGCAGCTTTTATACAGGGGTAGGCTACGAGCAGTACTTC
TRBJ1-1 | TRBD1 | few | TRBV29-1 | CSVRFDRVNTEAFF | TGCAGCGTCCGATTTGACAGGGTGAACACTGAAGCTTTCTTT
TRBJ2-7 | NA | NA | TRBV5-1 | CASSLVTGIYEQYF | TGCGCCAGCAGCTTGGTTACAGGCATCTACGAGCAGTACTTC
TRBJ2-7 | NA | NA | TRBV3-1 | CASSPGTTAYEQYF | TGTGCCAGCAGCCCCGGGACCACGGCCTACGAGCAGTACTTC
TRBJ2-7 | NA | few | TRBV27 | CASSLSRGLTYEQYF | TGTGCCAGCAGTTTATCGCGCGGGCTGACCTACGAGCAGTACTTC
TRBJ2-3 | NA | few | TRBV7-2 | CASSDRGFGTDTQYF | TGTGCCAGCAGCGATAGGGGATTCGGCACAGATACGCAGTATTTT
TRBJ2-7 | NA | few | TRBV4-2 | CASSQTSGYEQYF | TGTGCCAGCAGCCAAACGAGTGGGTACGAGCAGTACTTC
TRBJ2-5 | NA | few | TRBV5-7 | CATISAGETQYF | TGTGCCACCATCTCGGCGGGAGAGACCCAGTACTTC
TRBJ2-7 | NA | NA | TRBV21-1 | CASSNAPLAGVHEQYF | TGTGCCAGCAGCAACGCACCTCTAGCGGGGGTCCACGAGCAGTACTTC
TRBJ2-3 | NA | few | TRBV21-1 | CASSKVGLAADTQYF | TGTGCCAGCAGCAAAGTTGGCCTAGCTGCAGATACGCAGTATTTT
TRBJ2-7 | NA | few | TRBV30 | CAWSHQGTEQYF | TGTGCCTGGAGTCACCAGGGCACCGAGCAGTACTTC
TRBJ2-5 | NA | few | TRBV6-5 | CASTLSAGILETQYF | TGTGCCAGCACCCTGAGTGCAGGTATCTTGGAGACCCAGTACTTC
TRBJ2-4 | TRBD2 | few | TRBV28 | CASSQGLAAQPSIQYF | TGTGCCAGCAGTCAGGGACTAGCGGCCCAACCAAGCATTCAGTACTTC
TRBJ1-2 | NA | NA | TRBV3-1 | CASEGDAKGYTF | TGTGCCAGCGAGGGGGATGCAAAGGGCTACACCTTC
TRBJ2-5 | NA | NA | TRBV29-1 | CNVARGRETQYF | TGCAACGTGGCCCGGGGTAGAGAGACCCAGTACTTC
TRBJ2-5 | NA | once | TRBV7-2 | CASKPRGGIYNEQYF | TGTGCCAGCAAGCCACGGGGTGGGATATACAATGAGCAGTACTTC
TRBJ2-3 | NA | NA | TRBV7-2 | CASSSGPIRTDTQYF | TGTGCCAGCAGCTCCGGACCCATCCGCACAGATACGCAGTATTTT
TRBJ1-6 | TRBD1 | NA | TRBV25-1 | CASSFPGQGESPLHF | TGTGCCAGCAGCTTTCCGGGACAGGGGGAATCACCCCTCCACTTT
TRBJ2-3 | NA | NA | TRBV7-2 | CASSSRKRTFDTQYF | TGTGCCAGCAGCTCCAGAAAGCGGACATTTGATACGCAGTATTTT
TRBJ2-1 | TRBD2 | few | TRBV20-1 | CSATNRLAGAINEQFF | TGCAGTGCCACCAACCGACTAGCGGGAGCTATAAATGAGCAGTTCTTC
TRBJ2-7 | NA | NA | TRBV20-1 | CSATQGSYNEQYF | TGCAGTGCTACTCAGGGGTCCTACAATGAGCAGTACTTC
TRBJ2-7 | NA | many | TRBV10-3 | CAISSVTPYEQYF | TGTGCCATCAGCTCGGTTACTCCCTACGAGCAGTACTTC
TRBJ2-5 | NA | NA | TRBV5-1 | CASSFGRGTRETQYF | TGCGCCAGCAGCTTCGGTAGGGGGACCCGGGAGACCCAGTACTTC
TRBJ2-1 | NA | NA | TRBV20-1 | CSARDSSGVDSGEQFF | TGCAGTGCTAGAGATTCCTCGGGGGTGGATTCCGGAGAGCAGTTCTTC
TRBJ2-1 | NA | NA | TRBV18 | CASSRDSPINEQFF | TGTGCCAGCTCAAGGGACTCCCCAATCAATGAGCAGTTCTTC
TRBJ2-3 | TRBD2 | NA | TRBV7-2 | CASSLGGRSDTQYF | TGTGCCAGCAGCTTAGGCGGGAGGTCAGATACGCAGTATTTT
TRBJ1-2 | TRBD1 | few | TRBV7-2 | CASSARTGIKAGYTF | TGTGCCAGCAGCGCCCGGACAGGAATAAAAGCTGGCTACACCTTC
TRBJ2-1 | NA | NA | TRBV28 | CAVTALDYNEQFF | TGTGCCGTGACAGCTTTAGACTACAATGAGCAGTTCTTC
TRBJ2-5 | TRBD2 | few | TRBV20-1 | CSARREGLADLAETQYF | TGCAGTGCTAGAAGGGAGGGACTAGCGGATCTCGCGGAGACCCAGTACTTC
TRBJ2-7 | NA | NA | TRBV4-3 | CASSQNGAGGYEQYF | TGCGCCAGCAGCCAAAACGGGGCAGGGGGGTACGAGCAGTACTTC
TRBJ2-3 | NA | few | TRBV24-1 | CATRQGSSTDTQYF | TGTGCCACCAGACAGGGTTCTAGCACAGATACGCAGTATTTT
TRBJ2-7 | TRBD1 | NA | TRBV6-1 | CASSVEGQALYEQYF | TGTGCCAGCAGTGTTGAGGGACAGGCCCTATACGAGCAGTACTTC
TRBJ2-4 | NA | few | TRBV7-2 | CASADRTIAKNIQYF | TGTGCCAGCGCCGACAGGACTATAGCCAAAAACATTCAGTACTTC
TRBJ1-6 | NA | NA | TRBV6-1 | CASGSSYNSPLHF | TGTGCCAGTGGGAGCTCCTATAATTCACCCCTCCACTTT
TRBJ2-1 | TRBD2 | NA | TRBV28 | CASSLRTSAHEQFF | TGTGCCAGCAGTCTTCGGACTAGCGCCCATGAGCAGTTCTTC
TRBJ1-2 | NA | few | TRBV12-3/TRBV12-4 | CASSLARDRGYTF | TGTGCCAGCAGTTTAGCCAGGGATCGTGGCTACACCTTC
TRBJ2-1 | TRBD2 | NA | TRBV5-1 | CAGSGLAGPNEQFF | TGCGCCGGCAGTGGCCTAGCGGGGCCCAATGAGCAGTTCTTC
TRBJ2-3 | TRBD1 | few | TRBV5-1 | CASSKDRGATDTQYF | TGCGCCAGCAGCAAGGACAGGGGGGCTACAGATACGCAGTATTTT
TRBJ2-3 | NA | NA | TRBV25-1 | CASLGLPTDTQYF | TGTGCCAGCTTGGGACTCCCCACAGATACGCAGTATTTT